One and the same sample provided the 3 T cell receptor beta chains below, sequenced in a study of T cells after yellow fever vaccination. TCRdb called the 5' RACE reads again in MiXCR, with one record for every CDR3 protein. The sample holds 100,000 to 150,000 distinct CDR3 sequences, about 8.8% seen once. The sequenced sample was CD8+ T cells sorted from PBMCs, obtained on the day of the yellow fever booster vaccination. These receptors all stem from a man aged 18 to 29 who received the YFV17D yellow fever vaccine.

On this clonotype: It may be a read error: a sequence one base away is much more abundant. V gene TRBV12-3 or TRBV12-4 combines with J gene TRBJ2-7, with D tentatively TRBD2 (7 bases). This CDR3 spans 13 amino acids. The CDR3 nucleotides read TGTGACAGCAGTTTTGCGGGGGCTAACGAGCAGTACTTC. It is translated as CDSSFAGANEQYF.

The V gene is TRBV5-4, the J gene TRBJ2-5; 7 bases align to TRBD1. This CDR3 is 15 amino acids long. CDR1 and CDR2 from the germline V gene are SGHNT and YYREEE (reference sequence). V gave up 10 bases and J gave up 3 bases; unmatched junction bases: 15. The CDR3 loop reads CAGSRPGQVEETQYF. The CDR3 DNA follows: TGTGCCGGCTCCCGCCCCGGACAGGTCGAAGAGACCCAGTACTTC. Using reference TRBV5-4 and TRBJ2-5 for the parts outside the CDR3, the full variable domain is ETGVTQSPTHLIKTRGQQVTLRCSSQSGHNTVSWYQQALGQGPQFIFQYYREEENGRGNFPPRFSGLQFPNYSSELNVNALELDDSALYLCAGSRPGQVEETQYFGPGTRLLVL.

This clonotype was recorded at least ten times. As DNA, the CDR3 is TGTGCCAGCAGCCGTGGAGCGTCCTACGAGCAGTACGTC. Its translation: CASSRGASYEQYV. This chain uses TRBV12-3 or TRBV12-4 with TRBJ2-7; no definite D call. The CDR3 spans 13 residues. Trimming removed 6 bases at V and 1 base at J, with 10 bases between.